These 9 T cell receptor beta chains share one sample of origin, sequenced in a study of shared clonotypes between healthy human individuals. This table comes from immunoSEQ multiplex PCR, and its TCRdb copy is limited to in-frame clones, with some not included. The sample holds a few million clones, about 94% seen once. Sequencing input: naive CD4+ T cells sorted from blood. Subset described: CD45RA+ positively selected. Receptor source: a man younger than 35 in good health.

This chain uses TRBV19 with TRBJ1-2; D is undetermined. The V end was cut by 6 bases, the J end by 3 bases, with 8 bases between. Germline CDR1 reads LNHDA; CDR2 reads SQIVND (reference sequence). The CDR3 has 12 residues. The CDR3 loop is CASSTAHYGYTF. Here the CDR3 DNA reads TGTGCCAGTAGCACCGCCCACTATGGCTACACCTTC.

CDR3 residues: CASSLVVFDEQFF. CDR3 nucleotide sequence: TGTGCCAGCAGCTTGGTAGTTTTCGATGAGCAGTTCTTC. V is TRBV5-4 and J is TRBJ2-1; no firm D call. This CDR3 is 13 amino acids long. CDR1 and CDR2 from the germline V gene are SGHNT and YYREEE (reference sequence). V was clipped by 0 bases and J by 8 bases, with 9 bases between them.

Only one count was recorded for this clone. The chain couples TRBV15 to TRBJ2-7, with D perhaps matching TRBD1 (6 bases). This CDR3 comprises 14 residues. V was pared by 4 bases and J by 1 base, with 11 bases between. CDR1 is LNHNV, CDR2 YYDKDF, per germline (reference sequence). CDR3 bases: TGTGCCACCAGCAACAGGGATGGGTCCTACGAGCAGTACTTC. It yields the protein CATSNRDGSYEQYF. Supplemented by reference TRBV15 and TRBJ2-7, the full variable domain reads DAMVIQNPRYQVTQFGKPVTLSCSQTLNHNVMYWYQQKSSQAPKLLFHYYDKDFNNEADTPDNFQSRRPNTSFCFLDIRSPGLGDTAMYLCATSNRDGSYEQYFGPGTRLTVT.

The J gene is TRBJ1-5, the V gene TRBV19, with D maybe TRBD1 (5 bases). The germline V gene has CDR1 LNHDA and CDR2 SQIVND (reference sequence). The V end was cut by 5 bases, the J end by 2 bases, with 10 bases between. This CDR3 region has 14 residues. CDR3 sequence reads: CASSEQDRNQPQHF. In DNA form, the CDR3 reads TGTGCCAGTAGTGAACAGGATCGCAATCAGCCCCAGCATTTT.

This clone was picked up one time. This sequence joins TRBV4-1 and TRBJ2-2; 8 bases agree with TRBD2. There are 15 residues in the CDR3. The germline V gene has CDR1 MGHRA and CDR2 YSYEKL. V lost 4 bases, J lost 1 base, and 2 bases stayed unmatched. CDR3 sequence (DNA): TGCGCCAGCAGCCGCAGCGGGGGGAACACCGGGGAGCTGTTTTTT. Translating it yields CASSRSGGNTGELFF.

The chain employs TRBV6-5 and TRBJ2-1; 9 bases agree with TRBD2. Germline V lookup: CDR1 MNHEY, CDR2 SVGAGI. This CDR3 has 14 residues. After removal of 6 bases from V and 9 bases from J, the junction contained 9 bases not matched to a gene. The CDR3: CASRRAGGSLEQFF. CDR3 bases: TGTGCCAGCAGGAGAGCGGGGGGTTCACTTGAGCAGTTCTTC.

The rearrangement links TRBV2 to TRBJ1-5; D uncertain. This CDR3 has 15 residues. The germline V gene encodes CDR1 SNHLY and CDR2 FYNNEI. V was cut by 0 bases and J by 4 bases, with 10 bases left in between. The CDR3 region has the DNA TGTGCCAGCAGTGAAGCTAGAACAGTTAATCAGCCCCAGCATTTT. Amino acids: CASSEARTVNQPQHF.

J is TRBJ1-1 and V is TRBV6-5; perhaps TRBD1 as D (5 bases). V was shortened by 5 bases and J by 7 bases, with 11 bases between the two germline ends. CDR3 length equals 12 residues. Germline CDR1 MNHEY, CDR2 SVGAGI. CDR3 amino acids: CASSTRQLEAFF. DNA of the CDR3: TGTGCCAGCAGTACGAGACAGCTTGAAGCTTTCTTT.

The chain couples TRBV5-1 to TRBJ2-1; tentatively, D is TRBD1 (5 bases). Trimming stripped 4 bases from V and 6 bases from J, with 17 bases between. CDR3 length: 15 residues. Germline lookup yields CDR1 SGHRS and CDR2 YFSETQ. The CDR3 sequence: CASSEQDPEINEQFF. CDR3 DNA sequence: TGCGCCAGCAGCGAACAGGACCCCGAAATCAATGAGCAGTTCTTC.